The source of this T cell receptor (beta chain) is a study of blood T cell repertoires in COVID-19. Study background: Material from acute and convalescent COVID-19 was sourced from the United States, Italy and Spain. The cDNA or gDNA used as material had been derived from T cells, B-cell-depleted T cells, or PBMCs.

The authors' processing: Estimation of nucleated cell counts was performed using reference gene primer amplification. Generated by immunoSEQ multiplex PCR, the TCRdb table keeps only in-frame clones and is missing some. From that table come the V and J calls and clone size; the DNA was used to work out D and trimming. The sample has 200,000 to 300,000 clones; roughly 86% are singletons. This CDR3 is 15 amino acids long. From germline, CDR1 is LGHNA and CDR2 YSLEER. The J segment lost 9 bases and the V segment lost 5 bases, leaving 9 bases of the junction unmatched. The clonotype comes from a woman aged 45 to 65 with acute or convalescent COVID-19. This chain joins TRBV4-3 and TRBJ2-1; 11 bases fit TRBD2. The material sequenced was peripheral blood. This CDR3 reads CASSKLAGVPGEQFF. Written as DNA, the CDR3 is TGCGCCAGCAGCAAACTAGCGGGAGTCCCCGGTGAGCAGTTCTTC.